This T cell receptor beta chain stems from a study of T cells in tumors after PD-1 blockade. Overall study context: During anti-PD-1 treatment, some patients continued daily vismodegib 150 mg.

The repertoire was sequenced with immunoSEQ multiplex PCR; TCRdb's copy has only in-frame clones and lacks some. The sample carries roughly 48,000 clones, over 75% recorded once. This CDR3 region has 16 residues. The V end was cut by 0 bases, the J end by 0 bases, with 13 bases between. Looked up from germline, CDR1 is SGDLS and CDR2 is YYNGEE. The origin of this receptor is a human donor with basal cell carcinoma. Sequencing was performed on PBMCs, taken before anti-PD-1 treatment. V and J are TRBV9 and TRBJ2-7, with D perhaps TRBD1 (5 bases). The CDR3 here is CASSVGGHLSSYEQYF. The CDR3 nucleotides are TGTGCCAGCAGCGTAGGCGGACACCTCAGCTCCTACGAGCAGTACTTC.